The text below deals with one TCR beta chain. The data were obtained in a study of identical twins. A universal primer site was created by template switching, with the cDNA bearing unique molecular identifiers. TCRdb re-called the 5' RACE reads with MiXCR, one entry per CDR3 protein. Altogether 690,000 or so distinct CDR3 sequences are present, over 5% being singletons, with the ten largest covering approximately 1.6%. Germline V lookup: CDR1 SGHRS, CDR2 YFSETQ. This CDR3 contains 14 residues. The V gene end was trimmed by 7 bases and the J gene end by 2 bases; junction bases not matched to a gene: 8. Healthy Caucasians supplied all donations.

This clonotype was sampled from a man aged 18 to 29 in good health. The rearrangement uses TRBV5-1 and TRBJ2-5; 7 nucleotides agree with TRBD2. What was sequenced was naive T cells sorted from blood. CDR3 DNA: TGCGCCAGCTTCCGGGCCGGGGGGCAAGAGACCCAGTACTTC. Amino acid sequence: CASFRAGGQETQYF.